The present entry profiles one TCR beta chain with its context. TCRdb's table, derived via immunoSEQ multiplex PCR, lists solely in-frame clones and lacks some. Of some 51,000 clones in the sample, about 80% were seen once. The CDR3 is 10 residues long. Trimming took off 5 bases at V and 6 bases at J, with 4 bases between the two ends. Looked up from germline, CDR1 is DFQATT and CDR2 is SNEGSKA (reference sequence). The entry originates in a study of STAT5B mutations in CD4+ large granular lymphocyte leukemia. The sample taken for sequencing was CD4+ T cells from blood buffy coats. The chain couples TRBV20-1 to TRBJ1-4, with D hard to call. The source is a human donor in good health. DNA for the CDR3: TGCAGTGCTTTCTATGAAAAACTGTTTTTT. Its protein product is CSAFYEKLFF.